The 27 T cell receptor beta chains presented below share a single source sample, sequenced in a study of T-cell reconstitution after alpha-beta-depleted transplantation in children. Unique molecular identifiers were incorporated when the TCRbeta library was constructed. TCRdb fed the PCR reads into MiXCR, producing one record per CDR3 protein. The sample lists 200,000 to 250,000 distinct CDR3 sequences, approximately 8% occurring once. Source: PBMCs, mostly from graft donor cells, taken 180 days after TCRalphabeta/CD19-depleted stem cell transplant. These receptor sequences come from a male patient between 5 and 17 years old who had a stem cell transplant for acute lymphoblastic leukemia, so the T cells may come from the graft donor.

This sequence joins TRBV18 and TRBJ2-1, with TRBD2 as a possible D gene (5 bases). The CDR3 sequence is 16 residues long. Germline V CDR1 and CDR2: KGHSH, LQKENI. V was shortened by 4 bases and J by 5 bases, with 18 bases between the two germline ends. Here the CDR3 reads CASSQWAGSPHNEQFF. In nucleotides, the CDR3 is TGTGCCAGCTCACAATGGGCGGGCTCCCCCCACAATGAGCAGTTCTTC.

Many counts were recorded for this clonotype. The DNA of the CDR3 is TGCAGTGCTAGAGAAGGGCCAGGGCGGGGAGCTTTCTTT. Amino acid sequence: CSAREGPGRGAFF. The chain couples TRBV20-1 to TRBJ1-1, with D tentatively TRBD1 (5 bases). This CDR3 is built from 13 residues. The V end was cut by 0 bases, the J end by 10 bases, with 15 bases between. Germline V CDR1 and CDR2: DFQATT, SNEGSKA (reference sequence).

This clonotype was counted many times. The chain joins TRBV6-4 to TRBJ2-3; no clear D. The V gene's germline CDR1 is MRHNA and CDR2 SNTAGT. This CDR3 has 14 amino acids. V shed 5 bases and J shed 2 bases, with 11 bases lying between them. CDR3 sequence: CASSPWESTDTQYF. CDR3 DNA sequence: TGTGCCAGCAGTCCATGGGAATCCACAGATACGCAGTATTTT.

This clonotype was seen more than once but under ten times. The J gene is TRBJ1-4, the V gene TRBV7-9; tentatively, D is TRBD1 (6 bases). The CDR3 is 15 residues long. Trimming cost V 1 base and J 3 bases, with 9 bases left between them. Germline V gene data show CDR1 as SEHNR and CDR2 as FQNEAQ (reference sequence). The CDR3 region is CASSLGRGANEKLFF. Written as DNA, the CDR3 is TGTGCCAGCAGCTTAGGCAGGGGTGCTAATGAAAAACTGTTTTTT. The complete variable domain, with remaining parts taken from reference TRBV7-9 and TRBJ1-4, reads DTGVSQNPRHKITKRGQNVTFRCDPISEHNRLYWYRQTLGQGPEFLTYFQNEAQLEKSRLLSDRFSAERPKGSFSTLEIQRTEQGDSAMYLCASSLGRGANEKLFFGSGTQLSVL.

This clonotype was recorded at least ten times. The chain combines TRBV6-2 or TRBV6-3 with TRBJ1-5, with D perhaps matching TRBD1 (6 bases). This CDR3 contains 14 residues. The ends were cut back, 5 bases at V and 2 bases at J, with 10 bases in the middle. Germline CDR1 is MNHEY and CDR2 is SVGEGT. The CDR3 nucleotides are TGTGCCAGCAGTCCAGGGGTGCGCAATCAGCCCCAGCATTTT. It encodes CASSPGVRNQPQHF.

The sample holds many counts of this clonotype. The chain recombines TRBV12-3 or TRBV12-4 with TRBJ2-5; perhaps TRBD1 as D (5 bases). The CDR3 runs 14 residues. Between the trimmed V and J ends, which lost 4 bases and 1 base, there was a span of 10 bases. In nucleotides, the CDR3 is TGTGCCAGCAGTTGGGGCAGGGTCCAAGAGACCCAGTACTTC. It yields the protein CASSWGRVQETQYF.

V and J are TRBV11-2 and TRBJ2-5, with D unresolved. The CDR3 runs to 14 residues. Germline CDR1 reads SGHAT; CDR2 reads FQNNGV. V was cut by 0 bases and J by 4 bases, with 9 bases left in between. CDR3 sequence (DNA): TGTGCCAGCAGCTTAGAGTGGGCCGGAGAGACCCAGTACTTC. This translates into CASSLEWAGETQYF. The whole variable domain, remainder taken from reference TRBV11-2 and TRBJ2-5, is EAGVAQSPRYKIIEKRQSVAFWCNPISGHATLYWYQQILGQGPKLLIQFQNNGVVDDSQLPKDRFSAERLKGVDSTLKIQPAKLEDSAVYLCASSLEWAGETQYFGPGTRLLVL.

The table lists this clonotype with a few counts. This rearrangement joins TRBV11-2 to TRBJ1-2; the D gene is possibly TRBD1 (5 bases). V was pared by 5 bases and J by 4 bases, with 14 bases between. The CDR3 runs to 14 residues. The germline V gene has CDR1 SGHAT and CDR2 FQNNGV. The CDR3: CASSGRDPSYGYTF. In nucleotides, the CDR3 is TGTGCCAGCAGCGGCCGGGACCCCTCCTATGGCTACACCTTC.

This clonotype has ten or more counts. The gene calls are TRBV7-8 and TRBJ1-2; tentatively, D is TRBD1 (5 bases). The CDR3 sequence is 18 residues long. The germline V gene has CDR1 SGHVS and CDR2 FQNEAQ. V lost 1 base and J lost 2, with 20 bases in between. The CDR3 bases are TGTGCCAGCAGCTTAGGGCCTCGGGGCAGGAAAGCGAACTATGGCTACACCTTC. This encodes CASSLGPRGRKANYGYTF.

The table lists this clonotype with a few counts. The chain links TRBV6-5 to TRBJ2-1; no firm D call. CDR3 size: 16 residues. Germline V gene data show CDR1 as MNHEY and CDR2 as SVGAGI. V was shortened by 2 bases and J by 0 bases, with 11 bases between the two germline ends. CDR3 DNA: TGTGCCAGCAGTTACGCGCCCAGGAGCTCCTACAATGAGCAGTTCTTC. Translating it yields CASSYAPRSSYNEQFF.

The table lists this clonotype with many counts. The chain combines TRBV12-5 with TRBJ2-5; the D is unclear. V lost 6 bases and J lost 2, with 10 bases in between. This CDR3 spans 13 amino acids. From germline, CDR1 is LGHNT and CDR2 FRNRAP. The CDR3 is CASGPDLQETQYF. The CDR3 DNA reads TGTGCTAGTGGCCCGGACCTACAAGAGACCCAGTACTTC. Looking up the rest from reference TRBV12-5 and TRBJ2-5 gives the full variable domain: DARVTQTPRHKVTEMGQEVTMRCQPILGHNTVFWYRQTMMQGLELLAYFRNRAPLDDSGMPKDRFSAEMPDATLATLKIQPSEPRDSAVYFCASGPDLQETQYFGPGTRLLVL.

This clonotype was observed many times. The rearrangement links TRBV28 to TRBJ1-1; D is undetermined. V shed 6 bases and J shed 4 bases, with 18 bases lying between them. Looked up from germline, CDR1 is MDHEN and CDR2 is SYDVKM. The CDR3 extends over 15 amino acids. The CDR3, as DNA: TGTGCCAGCAGCTTTCCCCCCTCAATGGGCACTGAAGCTTTCTTT. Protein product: CASSFPPSMGTEAFF.

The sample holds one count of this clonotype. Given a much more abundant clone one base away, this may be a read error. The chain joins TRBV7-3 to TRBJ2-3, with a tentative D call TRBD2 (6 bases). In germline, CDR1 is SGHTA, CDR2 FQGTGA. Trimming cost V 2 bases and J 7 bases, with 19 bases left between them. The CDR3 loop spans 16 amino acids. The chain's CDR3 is CASSLRDSPRPYTQYF. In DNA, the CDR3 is TGTGCCAGCAGCTTACGGGACTCCCCCCGGCCATATACGCAGTATTTT.

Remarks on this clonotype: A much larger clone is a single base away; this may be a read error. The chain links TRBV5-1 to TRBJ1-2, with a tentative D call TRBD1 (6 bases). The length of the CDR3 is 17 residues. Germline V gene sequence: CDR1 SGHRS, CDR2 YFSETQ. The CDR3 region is CASSLGGGASFHYRYTF. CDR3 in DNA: TGCGCCAGCAGCTTGGGGGGGGGCGCCTCTTTCCACTATCGCTACACCTTC.

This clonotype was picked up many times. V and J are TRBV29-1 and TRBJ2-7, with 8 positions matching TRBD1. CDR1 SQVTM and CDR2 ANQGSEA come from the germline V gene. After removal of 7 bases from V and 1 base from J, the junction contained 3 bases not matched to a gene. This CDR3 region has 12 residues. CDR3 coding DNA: TGCAGCGGTCGGGACAGGTCCTACGAGCAGTACTTC. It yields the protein CSGRDRSYEQYF.

This CDR3 is CSARVAGRGRNTGELFF. The CDR3 region has the DNA TGCAGTGCTAGAGTGGCGGGGCGCGGGCGGAACACCGGGGAGCTGTTTTTT. The chain employs TRBV20-1 and TRBJ2-2; possible D gene TRBD2, 6 bases. Germline CDR1 is DFQATT and CDR2 is SNEGSKA (reference sequence). V lost 1 base, J lost 1 base, and 16 bases lay in between. The CDR3 is 17 amino acids.

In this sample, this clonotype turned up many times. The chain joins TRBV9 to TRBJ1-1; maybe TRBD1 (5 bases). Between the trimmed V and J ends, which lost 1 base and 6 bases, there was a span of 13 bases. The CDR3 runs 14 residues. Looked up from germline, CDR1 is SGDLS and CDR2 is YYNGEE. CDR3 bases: TGTGCCAGCAGCGTAAGGGCAGGGAGATCTGAAGCTTTCTTT. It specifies CASSVRAGRSEAFF.

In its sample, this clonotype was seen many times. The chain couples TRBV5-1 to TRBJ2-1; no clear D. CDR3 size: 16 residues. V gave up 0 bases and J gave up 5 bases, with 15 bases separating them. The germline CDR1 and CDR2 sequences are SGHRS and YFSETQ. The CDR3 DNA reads TGCGCCAGCAGCTTGGGCCTACTCGCTAATCACAATGAGCAGTTCTTC. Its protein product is CASSLGLLANHNEQFF.

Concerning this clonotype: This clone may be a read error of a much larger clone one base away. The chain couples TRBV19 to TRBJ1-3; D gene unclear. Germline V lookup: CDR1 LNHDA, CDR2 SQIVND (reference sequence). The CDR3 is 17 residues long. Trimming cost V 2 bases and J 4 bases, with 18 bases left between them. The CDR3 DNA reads TGTGCCAGTAGTATACCGACTACGAGGCTATCCGGAAACACCATATATTTT. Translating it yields CASSIPTTRLSGNTIYF.

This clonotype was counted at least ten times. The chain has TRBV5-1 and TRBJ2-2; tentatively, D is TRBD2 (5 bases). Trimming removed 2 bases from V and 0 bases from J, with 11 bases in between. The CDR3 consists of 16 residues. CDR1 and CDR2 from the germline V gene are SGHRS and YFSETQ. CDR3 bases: TGCGCCAGCAGCTTACTAGACTCGGCGAACACCGGGGAGCTGTTTTTT. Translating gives CASSLLDSANTGELFF.

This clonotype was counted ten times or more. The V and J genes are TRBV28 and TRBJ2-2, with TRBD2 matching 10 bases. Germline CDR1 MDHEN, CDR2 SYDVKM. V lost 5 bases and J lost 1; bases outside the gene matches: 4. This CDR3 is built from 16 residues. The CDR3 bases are TGTGCCAGCAGTCCCCTAGCGGGAGTGAACACCGGGGAGCTGTTTTTT. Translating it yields CASSPLAGVNTGELFF.

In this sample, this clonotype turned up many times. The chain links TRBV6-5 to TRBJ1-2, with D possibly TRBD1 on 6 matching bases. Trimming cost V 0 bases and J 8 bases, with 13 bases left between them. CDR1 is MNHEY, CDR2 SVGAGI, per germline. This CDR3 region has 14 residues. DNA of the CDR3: TGTGCCAGCAGTTACTCATGGCAGGGGAAAGGCTACACCTTC. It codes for CASSYSWQGKGYTF.

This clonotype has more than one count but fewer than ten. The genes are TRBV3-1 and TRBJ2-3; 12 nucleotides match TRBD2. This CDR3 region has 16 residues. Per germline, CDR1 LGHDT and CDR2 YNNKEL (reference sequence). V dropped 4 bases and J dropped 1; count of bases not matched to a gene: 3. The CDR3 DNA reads TGTGCCAGCAGCCTACGGACTAGCGGGGGCACAGATACGCAGTATTTT. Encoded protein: CASSLRTSGGTDTQYF.

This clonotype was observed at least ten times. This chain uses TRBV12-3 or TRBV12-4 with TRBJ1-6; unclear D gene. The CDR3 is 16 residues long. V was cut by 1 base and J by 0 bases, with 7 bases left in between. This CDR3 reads CASSLGVSSYNSPLHF. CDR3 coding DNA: TGTGCCAGCAGTTTAGGAGTTAGCTCCTATAATTCACCCCTCCACTTT.

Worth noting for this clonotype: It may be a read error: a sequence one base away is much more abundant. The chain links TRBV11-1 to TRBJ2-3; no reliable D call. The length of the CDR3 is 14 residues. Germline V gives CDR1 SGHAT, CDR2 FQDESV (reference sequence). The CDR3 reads CAISLIGRTDTQYF. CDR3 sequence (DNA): TGTGCCATCAGCCTGATAGGACGCACAGATACGCAGTATTTT.

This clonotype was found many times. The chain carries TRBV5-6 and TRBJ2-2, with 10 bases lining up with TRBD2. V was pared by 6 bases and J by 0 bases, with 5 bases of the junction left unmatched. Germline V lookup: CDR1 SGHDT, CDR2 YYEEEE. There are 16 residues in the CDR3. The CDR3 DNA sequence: TGTGCCAGCACCTCAGCGGGAGGGCCGAACACCGGGGAGCTGTTTTTT. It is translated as CASTSAGGPNTGELFF. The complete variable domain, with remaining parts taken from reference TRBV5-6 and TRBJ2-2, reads DAGVTQSPTHLIKTRGQQVTLRCSPKSGHDTVSWYQQALGQGPQFIFQYYEEEERQRGNFPDRFSGHQFPNYSSELNVNALLLGDSALYLCASTSAGGPNTGELFFGEGSRLTVL.

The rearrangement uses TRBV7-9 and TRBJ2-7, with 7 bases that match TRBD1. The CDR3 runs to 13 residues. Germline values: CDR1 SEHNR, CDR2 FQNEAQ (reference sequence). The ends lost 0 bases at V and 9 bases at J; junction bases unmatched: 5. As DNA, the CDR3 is TGTGCCAGCAGCTTAGCCACAGGGGAAAGGCAGTACTTC. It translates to CASSLATGERQYF.